The clone carrying this T cell receptor (beta chain) has more than one count but fewer than ten. Its antigen is unidentified. The source of the sample is a study of CD8 T cells in ankylosing spondylitis. The germline gives CDR1 MNHNS, CDR2 SASEGT. The V end was cut by 6 bases, the J end by 6 bases, with 15 bases between. The CDR3 has 13 residues. General study points: Clones linked to disease were reported to show significant enrichment in matched ankylosing spondylitis synovial fluid.

Quantitative 5'-RACE with molecular barcodes produced the TCR beta libraries. MiXCR was run by TCRdb on the 5' RACE reads, yielding one entry per CDR3 protein. The table lists roughly 170,000 distinct CDR3 sequences, around a tenth of them singletons. The rearrangement uses TRBV6-1 and TRBJ2-7; D may match TRBD1 or TRBD2 (6 bases each). The sample was blood, either unsorted or a sorted T cell fraction (not recorded which). The sequence came from a female donor with ankylosing spondylitis or in good health (not recorded which). The DNA of the CDR3 is TGTGCCAGCAGCCCGGGGGCCGGGAGCGAGCAGTACTTC. Translation gives CASSPGAGSEQYF.